The clone carrying this T cell receptor beta chain occurred many times. What it binds is unknown. J gave up 5 bases and V 4 bases, and 8 bases lay outside the gene matches. The CDR3 runs 15 residues. The germline gives CDR1 KGHDR, CDR2 SFDVKD. The data derive from a study of CD8+CD57+ T cells in acquired aplastic anemia. Study-wide background: CD4+ and CD8+ cells, once sorted, gave DNA averaging about 3.4 ug. For CD4+ cells, healthy donors had an average of about 10 million reads.

The TCR beta profiling, which covered VDJ combination and CDR3 sequence, was carried out using genomic DNA as the template. Each CDR3 protein gets one entry after TCRdb re-called the reads with MiXCR. The table records around 150,000 distinct CDR3 sequences, approximately 43% of them present only once. Study-wide findings and caveats: A set of 25 to 35 CD8+ CDR3 sequences was shared between patients and controls, and these sequences appeared highly expressed in patients. Significant differences in CD8+ Simpson's diversity were not observed between patients and controls.

This rearrangement joins TRBV24-1 to TRBJ1-2; 8 bases match TRBD1. This TCR came from a human donor in good health. The specimen sequenced was sorted CD4+, CD8+, or CD8+CD57+ T cells (not recorded which) from PBMCs. The CDR3 loop reads CATSDPGTGGYGYTF. CDR3 nucleotide sequence: TGTGCCACCAGTGACCCGGGGACAGGAGGGTATGGCTACACCTTC.